The rows below give T cell receptor beta chains drawn from one sample of a study of cytotoxic CD8 clonotypes in ibrutinib-treated CLL. Assay used: immunoSEQ multiplex PCR; TCRdb lists only in-frame clones, some missing. The data contain tens of thousands of clones, just over 90% of them singletons. The sequenced sample was PBMCs, obtained after 12 months of ibrutinib treatment. All receptors come from a human donor with chronic lymphocytic leukemia. Each CDR3 is given with its conserved first and last residue. Fields, in order: J gene, D gene, CDR3 length, V gene, clone size, CDR3 protein, CDR3 DNA. D genes are given only for firm matches. Expanded clones are given a class, and other clones once, few, many or no size at all.

j_gene: TRBJ2-1
d_gene: TRBD1
len: 16
v_gene: TRBV19
abundance: -
CDR3aa: CASSIDRAGGIDEQFF
CDR3nt: TGTGCCAGTAGTATAGATCGGGCAGGGGGTATAGATGAGCAGTTCTTC

j_gene: TRBJ2-2
d_gene: -
len: 15
v_gene: TRBV1
abundance: -
CDR3aa: CTSSRTSGSDGELFF
CDR3nt: TGCACCAGCAGCCGGACTAGCGGGAGTGACGGGGAGCTGTTTTTT

j_gene: TRBJ1-1
d_gene: -
len: 15
v_gene: TRBV5-1
abundance: -
CDR3aa: CASSLGGGLSTEAFF
CDR3nt: TGCGCCAGCAGCTTGGGAGGGGGGCTAAGCACTGAAGCTTTCTTT

j_gene: TRBJ1-5
d_gene: -
len: 14
v_gene: TRBV19
abundance: -
CDR3aa: CASSIVYSNQPQHF
CDR3nt: TGTGCCAGTAGTATTGTCTATAGCAATCAGCCCCAGCATTTT

j_gene: TRBJ2-7
d_gene: TRBD2
len: 15
v_gene: TRBV4-2
abundance: -
CDR3aa: CASSAEGLASYEQYF
CDR3nt: TGTGCCAGCAGCGCTGAGGGACTAGCTTCCTACGAGCAGTACTTC

j_gene: TRBJ1-2
d_gene: -
len: 15
v_gene: TRBV5-8
abundance: -
CDR3aa: CASSLGGAQNYGYTF
CDR3nt: TGTGCCAGCAGCTTGGGAGGGGCCCAGAACTATGGCTACACCTTC

j_gene: TRBJ2-7
d_gene: TRBD1
len: 14
v_gene: TRBV5-1
abundance: once
CDR3aa: CASSWDRGWDEQYF
CDR3nt: TGCGCCAGCAGCTGGGACAGGGGATGGGACGAGCAGTACTTC

j_gene: TRBJ2-7
d_gene: -
len: 13
v_gene: TRBV15
abundance: -
CDR3aa: CATSRGKRHEQYF
CDR3nt: TGTGCCACCAGCAGAGGGAAGAGGCACGAGCAGTACTTC

j_gene: TRBJ2-7
d_gene: -
len: 15
v_gene: TRBV13
abundance: -
CDR3aa: CASSPPGQGYYEQYF
CDR3nt: TGTGCCAGCAGCCCCCCTGGTCAGGGATACTACGAGCAGTACTTC

j_gene: TRBJ2-7
d_gene: -
len: 13
v_gene: TRBV7-6
abundance: -
CDR3aa: CASSFAESYEQYF
CDR3nt: TGTGCCAGCAGCTTTGCCGAAAGCTACGAGCAGTACTTC

j_gene: TRBJ2-5
d_gene: -
len: 12
v_gene: TRBV28
abundance: -
CDR3aa: CASSTAMATQYF
CDR3nt: TGTGCCAGCAGCACAGCGATGGCAACCCAGTACTTC

j_gene: TRBJ1-2
d_gene: TRBD1
len: 16
v_gene: TRBV2
abundance: -
CDR3aa: CASSEFGTAINYGYTF
CDR3nt: TGTGCCAGCAGTGAATTTGGGACAGCTATTAACTATGGCTACACCTTC

j_gene: TRBJ2-3
d_gene: TRBD1
len: 16
v_gene: TRBV28
abundance: few
CDR3aa: CASSNAGTGGTDTQYF
CDR3nt: TGTGCCAGCAGTAATGCCGGGACAGGGGGCACAGATACGCAGTATTTT

j_gene: TRBJ1-1
d_gene: -
len: 11
v_gene: TRBV28
abundance: -
CDR3aa: CASRGNTEAFF
CDR3nt: TGTGCCAGCAGGGGGAACACTGAAGCTTTCTTT

j_gene: TRBJ2-7
d_gene: -
len: 18
v_gene: TRBV7-8
abundance: once
CDR3aa: CASSPIRPGFRATYEQYF
CDR3nt: TGTGCCAGCAGCCCCATTCGCCCGGGGTTTCGCGCTACCTACGAGCAGTACTTC

j_gene: TRBJ2-3
d_gene: -
len: 13
v_gene: TRBV7-8
abundance: -
CDR3aa: CASSIQREGTQYF
CDR3nt: TGTGCCAGCAGCATTCAAAGGGAAGGTACGCAGTATTTT

j_gene: TRBJ2-7
d_gene: -
len: 14
v_gene: TRBV7-9
abundance: -
CDR3aa: CASSLVLGGYEQYF
CDR3nt: TGTGCCAGCAGCTTAGTTCTAGGGGGCTACGAGCAGTACTTC

j_gene: TRBJ2-7
d_gene: -
len: 16
v_gene: TRBV11-2
abundance: -
CDR3aa: CASSLLYGEMWLEQYF
CDR3nt: TGTGCCAGCAGCTTACTGTACGGTGAGATGTGGTTGGAGCAGTACTTC

j_gene: TRBJ1-2
d_gene: -
len: 15
v_gene: TRBV6-5
abundance: -
CDR3aa: CASTRLWDASSPHTF
CDR3nt: TGTGCCAGCACCAGACTATGGGACGCCTCCTCGCCCCACACCTTC

j_gene: TRBJ1-5
d_gene: TRBD1
len: 16
v_gene: TRBV18
abundance: -
CDR3aa: CASSPLGQPGAQPQHF
CDR3nt: TGTGCCAGCTCACCACTGGGACAGCCAGGAGCCCAGCCCCAGCATTTT

j_gene: TRBJ1-1
d_gene: -
len: 13
v_gene: TRBV11-3
abundance: -
CDR3aa: CASRLSMNTEAFF
CDR3nt: TGTGCCAGCCGTCTCTCCATGAACACTGAAGCTTTCTTT

j_gene: TRBJ2-1
d_gene: -
len: 15
v_gene: TRBV5-8
abundance: -
CDR3aa: CASSLEREPHNEQFF
CDR3nt: TGTGCCAGCAGCTTGGAACGGGAGCCCCACAATGAGCAGTTCTTC

j_gene: TRBJ1-4
d_gene: TRBD1
len: 18
v_gene: TRBV28
abundance: -
CDR3aa: CASSLAVRANRGREKLFF
CDR3nt: TGTGCCAGCAGTTTAGCGGTCAGGGCAAACAGGGGCCGGGAAAAACTGTTTTTT

j_gene: TRBJ2-3
d_gene: TRBD1
len: 15
v_gene: TRBV30
abundance: -
CDR3aa: CAWSVRTGGADTQYF
CDR3nt: TGTGCCTGGAGTGTTCGGACAGGGGGAGCAGATACGCAGTATTTT

j_gene: TRBJ2-1
d_gene: TRBD2
len: 16
v_gene: TRBV6-4
abundance: -
CDR3aa: CASSDSTRGLANEQFF
CDR3nt: TGTGCCAGCAGTGACTCGACAAGGGGACTAGCGAATGAGCAGTTCTTC

j_gene: TRBJ2-7
d_gene: TRBD2
len: 16
v_gene: TRBV27
abundance: -
CDR3aa: CASTEPGTSKAYEQYF
CDR3nt: TGTGCCAGCACTGAACCCGGGACTAGCAAGGCCTACGAGCAGTACTTC

j_gene: TRBJ2-5
d_gene: TRBD2
len: 15
v_gene: TRBV11-3
abundance: once
CDR3aa: CASSFRAGTPETQYF
CDR3nt: TGTGCCAGCAGCTTTCGAGCGGGGACCCCAGAGACCCAGTACTTC

j_gene: TRBJ2-5
d_gene: -
len: 13
v_gene: TRBV27
abundance: -
CDR3aa: CASSLNLQETQYF
CDR3nt: TGTGCCAGCAGTTTAAATCTGCAAGAGACCCAGTACTTC

j_gene: TRBJ1-4
d_gene: -
len: 18
v_gene: TRBV18
abundance: -
CDR3aa: CASSPDRQKSATNEKLFF
CDR3nt: TGTGCCAGCTCACCCGATAGACAGAAAAGTGCAACTAATGAAAAACTGTTTTTT

j_gene: TRBJ2-5
d_gene: TRBD2
len: 16
v_gene: TRBV4-3
abundance: -
CDR3aa: CASSQGGSGSSETQYF
CDR3nt: TGCGCCAGCAGCCAAGGGGGTAGCGGGAGTTCGGAGACCCAGTACTTC

j_gene: TRBJ2-5
d_gene: -
len: 16
v_gene: TRBV5-1
abundance: few
CDR3aa: CASSSPNLGRVETQYF
CDR3nt: TGCGCCAGCAGCTCCCCCAACCTTGGACGGGTGGAGACCCAGTACTTC

j_gene: TRBJ2-3
d_gene: -
len: 13
v_gene: TRBV7-8
abundance: -
CDR3aa: CASRRLFTDTQYF
CDR3nt: TGTGCCTCAAGGCGGCTTTTCACAGATACGCAGTATTTT

j_gene: TRBJ2-3
d_gene: TRBD2
len: 18
v_gene: TRBV5-1
abundance: -
CDR3aa: CASSSPRTSGGYTDTQYF
CDR3nt: TGCGCCAGCAGCTCGCCGAGGACTAGCGGGGGGTACACAGATACGCAGTATTTT

j_gene: TRBJ1-5
d_gene: TRBD1
len: 15
v_gene: TRBV19
abundance: -
CDR3aa: CASTGTGTNNQPQHF
CDR3nt: TGTGCCAGTACCGGGACAGGAACTAACAATCAGCCCCAGCATTTT

j_gene: TRBJ1-2
d_gene: TRBD1
len: 16
v_gene: TRBV27
abundance: few
CDR3aa: CASSNLLGQGVYGYTF
CDR3nt: TGTGCCAGCAGTAACCTCCTCGGACAGGGTGTGTATGGCTACACCTTC

j_gene: TRBJ1-2
d_gene: TRBD1
len: 15
v_gene: TRBV7-8
abundance: -
CDR3aa: CASSLTGQGIDGYTF
CDR3nt: TGTGCCAGCAGCTTGACTGGACAGGGGATCGATGGCTACACCTTC

j_gene: TRBJ1-4
d_gene: -
len: 15
v_gene: TRBV9
abundance: once
CDR3aa: CASSAYGTPREKLFF
CDR3nt: TGTGCCAGCAGCGCATACGGGACTCCTAGGGAAAAACTGTTTTTT